The rows below give T cell receptor beta chains drawn from one sample of a study of T cell changes during pregnancy in multiple sclerosis. The data were produced by immunoSEQ multiplex PCR, yet TCRdb's version contains in-frame clones alone and is incomplete. Of around 61,000 clones listed, around 90% were seen once; the top ten hold about 1.3%. The sequencing used peripheral blood, collected in the third trimester of pregnancy. These receptors were obtained from a female donor in good health, enrolled as a control in a pregnancy study. The CDR3 runs from the conserved cysteine through the conserved F or W. D genes are given only for firm matches. Some rows have no size entry. The others give once, few or many, or a class for an expanded clone.

d_gene	v_gene	j_gene	abundance	CDR3aa	CDR3nt
TRBD1	TRBV19	TRBJ2-5	few	CASSSRTGAGETQYF	TGTGCCAGTAGTTCTCGGACAGGGGCGGGAGAGACCCAGTACTTC
NA	TRBV25-1	TRBJ2-2	NA	CASSDYHTGELFF	TGTGCCAGCAGTGATTATCACACCGGGGAGCTGTTTTTT
NA	TRBV11-1	TRBJ1-4	NA	CASSLDEKLFF	TGTGCCAGCAGCCTCGATGAAAAACTGTTTTTT
NA	TRBV10-3	TRBJ1-1	NA	CAISGTMNTEAFF	TGTGCCATCAGTGGAACTATGAACACTGAAGCTTTCTTT
TRBD1	TRBV28	TRBJ1-5	once	CASSPPGQGWQPQHF	TGTGCCAGCAGTCCTCCGGGACAGGGGTGGCAGCCCCAGCATTTT
NA	TRBV7-2	TRBJ2-2	NA	CASSPRPGGITGELFF	TGTGCCAGCAGCCCCAGGCCAGGGGGGATAACCGGGGAGCTGTTTTTT
NA	TRBV5-6	TRBJ1-4	NA	CASSHWMEGDEKLFF	TGTGCCAGCAGCCATTGGATGGAGGGTGATGAAAAACTGTTTTTT
TRBD1	TRBV7-9	TRBJ2-7	NA	CASSHQGQTYEQYF	TGTGCCAGCAGCCACCAGGGACAGACCTACGAGCAGTACTTC
NA	TRBV7-8	TRBJ1-2	NA	CASSPLQGGYTF	TGTGCCAGCAGCCCCTTACAGGGAGGCTACACCTTC
NA	TRBV30	TRBJ1-1	NA	CAWSPYTEAFF	TGTGCCTGGAGTCCCTACACTGAAGCTTTCTTT
NA	TRBV7-7	TRBJ2-2	NA	CASSPRGATGTGELFF	TGTGCTAGCAGTCCCCGTGGTGCCACGGGGACCGGGGAGCTGTTTTTT
NA	TRBV7-8	TRBJ1-6	NA	CASSLDRVTRSPLHF	TGTGCCAGCAGCTTAGACAGGGTGACACGCTCACCCCTCCACTTT
TRBD1	TRBV19	TRBJ1-4	NA	CASLRQGATNEKLFF	TGTGCCAGTCTCCGACAGGGAGCAACTAATGAAAAACTGTTTTTT
NA	TRBV27	TRBJ2-7	NA	CASKDREGEQYF	TGTGCCAGCAAGGACAGGGAGGGCGAGCAGTACTTC
TRBD2	TRBV10-3	TRBJ2-3	NA	CASWASGSTDTQYF	TGTGCCAGCTGGGCTAGCGGAAGCACAGATACGCAGTATTTT
NA	TRBV6-6	TRBJ2-2	NA	CASSYFADRNTGELFF	TGTGCCAGCAGTTACTTTGCTGATAGGAACACCGGGGAGCTGTTTTTT
TRBD1	TRBV4-3	TRBJ2-7	NA	CASSQRQGVYEQYF	TGCGCCAGCAGCCAACGACAGGGGGTCTACGAGCAGTACTTC
NA	TRBV7-2	TRBJ1-2	NA	CASSYYTGQNGVSYTF	TGTGCCAGCAGCTACTATACTGGACAGAATGGAGTTAGCTACACCTTC
NA	TRBV27	TRBJ1-1	NA	CASFTGEEAFF	TGTGCCAGCTTTACCGGGGAAGAAGCTTTCTTT
NA	TRBV27	TRBJ2-3	NA	CASSPEVYTQYF	TGTGCCAGCAGTCCAGAAGTCTATACGCAGTATTTT
TRBD1	TRBV28	TRBJ1-2	NA	CASSLGTGYCTF	TGTGCCAGCAGTTTGGGGACAGGGTATTGCACCTTC
TRBD1	TRBV11-2	TRBJ1-2	NA	CATGGNYGYTF	TGTGCGACAGGGGGTAACTATGGCTACACCTTC
TRBD1	TRBV15	TRBJ1-2	NA	CATSRDGGTAISNYGYTF	TGTGCCACCAGCAGAGATGGAGGGACAGCTATCAGTAACTATGGCTACACCTTC
NA	TRBV27	TRBJ1-6	NA	CASSLRGFDSPLHF	TGTGCCAGCAGTTTACGGGGATTCGATTCACCCCTCCACTTT
NA	TRBV6-1	TRBJ1-1	NA	CASSALTVNTEAFF	TGTGCCAGCAGCGCTCTAACAGTGAACACTGAAGCTTTCTTT
NA	TRBV30	TRBJ1-1	few	CAWSDGILDTEAFF	TGTGCCTGGAGTGACGGTATACTTGACACTGAAGCTTTCTTT
NA	TRBV6-5	TRBJ2-3	NA	CASSYGTGWGTDTQYF	TGTGCCAGCAGTTACGGAACAGGGTGGGGGACAGATACGCAGTATTTT
NA	TRBV4-3	TRBJ2-2	NA	CASSQLPGQRSSGELFF	TGCGCCAGCAGCCAACTCCCGGGACAAAGGTCCTCCGGGGAGCTGTTTTTT
NA	TRBV29-1	TRBJ1-1	NA	CSVVAGSSEAFF	TGCAGCGTTGTGGCCGGGTCGTCTGAAGCTTTCTTT
NA	TRBV6-1	TRBJ1-2	NA	CASSRDGRDGYTF	TGTGCCAGCAGCCGAGACGGGAGGGATGGCTACACCTTC
NA	TRBV7-2	TRBJ1-2	NA	CASSPRGRGANYGYTF	TGTGCCAGCAGCCCTAGAGGCAGGGGAGCCAACTATGGCTACACCTTC
TRBD1	TRBV11-2	TRBJ1-1	NA	CASSPRQGPNTEAFF	TGTGCCAGCAGCCCCCGACAGGGTCCTAACACTGAAGCTTTCTTT
NA	TRBV19	TRBJ1-1	NA	CASSIKREAFF	TGTGCCAGTAGTATTAAGCGTGAAGCTTTCTTT
NA	TRBV5-1	TRBJ1-4	NA	CASSSGRGPTNEKLFF	TGCGCCAGCAGCTCCGGCAGGGGACCAACTAATGAAAAACTGTTTTTT
NA	TRBV28	TRBJ2-4	NA	CASSTPGTKNIQYF	TGTGCCAGCAGTACCCCGGGGACCAAAAACATTCAGTACTTC
NA	TRBV27	TRBJ1-6	NA	CASSFGQASSYNSPLHF	TGTGCCAGCAGTTTTGGGCAGGCGAGCTCCTATAATTCACCCCTCCACTTT
NA	TRBV6-5	TRBJ2-1	NA	CASSYSRAAGNEQFF	TGTGCCAGCAGTTACTCGAGGGCAGCCGGCAATGAGCAGTTCTTC
TRBD1	TRBV9	TRBJ2-7	NA	CASSVAPGQTYEQYF	TGTGCCAGCAGCGTAGCCCCGGGACAGACCTACGAGCAGTACTTC
NA	TRBV7-9	TRBJ1-1	NA	CASSSTRGTEAFF	TGTGCCAGCAGCTCGACAAGGGGCACTGAAGCTTTCTTT
NA	TRBV4-3	TRBJ1-4	NA	CASSQDGAGVREKLFF	TGCGCCAGCAGCCAGGATGGGGCGGGGGTTCGTGAAAAACTGTTTTTT
TRBD1	TRBV4-1	TRBJ1-1	NA	CASSRGQGANANTEAFF	TGCGCCAGCAGCCGTGGCCAGGGGGCAAACGCGAACACTGAAGCTTTCTTT
TRBD1	TRBV9	TRBJ2-1	once	CASAQGQGARNEQFF	TGTGCCAGCGCCCAGGGGCAGGGGGCGCGGAATGAGCAGTTCTTC
NA	TRBV7-2	TRBJ1-5	few	CASSWGGQSRQPQHF	TGTGCCAGCTCCTGGGGGGGGCAGTCGCGGCAGCCCCAGCATTTT
TRBD2	TRBV6-5	TRBJ2-2	NA	CASSKLATNTGELFF	TGTGCCAGCAGCAAACTAGCGACGAACACCGGGGAGCTGTTTTTT
TRBD1	TRBV15	TRBJ1-4	NA	CATSRGTGTGFNEKLFF	TGTGCCACCAGCAGAGGAACCGGGACAGGATTTAATGAAAAACTGTTTTTT
NA	TRBV27	TRBJ1-2	NA	CASSPRGLEGGYTF	TGTGCCAGCAGTCCGAGGGGACTTGAGGGCGGCTACACCTTC
TRBD1	TRBV4-1	TRBJ2-7	NA	CASSQRTGNYEQYF	TGCGCCAGCAGCCAACGGACAGGCAACTACGAGCAGTACTTC
NA	TRBV19	TRBJ1-5	NA	CASSLGYGSNQPQHF	TGTGCCAGTAGTCTAGGTTATGGCAGCAATCAGCCCCAGCATTTT
TRBD2	TRBV19	TRBJ2-2	NA	CASSMAAGLENTGELFF	TGTGCCAGTAGTATGGCGGCGGGACTAGAGAACACCGGGGAGCTGTTTTTT
TRBD1	TRBV7-3	TRBJ1-2	NA	CASGTGVNTGYTF	TGTGCCAGCGGGACAGGGGTTAACACTGGCTACACCTTC
NA	TRBV5-1	TRBJ2-7	NA	CASSYTGTRNEQYF	TGCGCCAGCAGCTATACCGGGACTCGGAACGAGCAGTACTTC
NA	TRBV4-1	TRBJ1-4	NA	CASSPGGNEKLFF	TGCGCCAGCAGCCCCGGAGGAAATGAAAAACTGTTTTTT
NA	TRBV19	TRBJ2-1	NA	CASSIGNHNEQFF	TGTGCCAGTAGTATTGGCAACCACAATGAGCAGTTCTTC
NA	TRBV6-6	TRBJ1-1	NA	CASSDQGRGNTEAFF	TGTGCCAGCAGTGACCAAGGACGGGGGAACACTGAAGCTTTCTTT
TRBD1	TRBV2	TRBJ2-7	once	CASSELTGANSYEQYF	TGTGCCAGCAGTGAACTGACAGGGGCCAATTCCTACGAGCAGTACTTC
NA	TRBV7-2	TRBJ1-2	NA	CASSLDSLYGYTF	TGTGCCAGCAGTTTGGACAGTCTCTATGGCTACACCTTC
TRBD1	TRBV19	TRBJ1-2	NA	CASGAGGLYGYTF	TGTGCCAGTGGGGCAGGGGGCTTGTATGGCTACACCTTC
TRBD2	TRBV9	TRBJ2-3	once	CASSDQLAGTDTQYF	TGTGCCAGCAGCGACCAACTAGCGGGCACAGATACGCAGTATTTT